This TCR beta chain was recorded in a study of T cell responses to AZD1222 COVID-19 vaccine. Across the study: Second-dose groups at about 4 or about 12 weeks were pooled. Points from the study as a whole: Donors were chiefly white British, with a greater number of females, and clonal diversity was perhaps underestimated.

Assay used: immunoSEQ multiplex PCR; TCRdb lists only in-frame clones, some missing. This sample has more than 100,000 clones; over 75% occur once, and the top ten carry 1% to 1.5%. The CDR3 sequence is 11 residues long. Unmatched junction bases numbered 5, after V lost 10 bases and J lost 10 bases. The germline V gene encodes CDR1 SGDLS and CDR2 YYNGEE. To note about this clone: The target antigen is unknown.

The V and J genes are TRBV9 and TRBJ1-6, with 7 positions matching TRBD1. This receptor was obtained from an adult in good health. The sample here was peripheral blood, taken on day 0 of AZD1222 vaccination. The CDR3 loop reads CACSGQSPLHF. CDR3 DNA sequence: TGTGCCTGCTCGGGACAGTCACCCCTCCACTTT. Complete variable domain (other parts from reference TRBV9 and TRBJ1-6): DSGVTQTPKHLITATGQRVTLRCSPRSGDLSVYWYQQSLDQGLQFLIQYYNGEERAKGNILERFSAQQFPDLHSELNLSSLELGDSALYFCACSGQSPLHFGNGTRLTVT.